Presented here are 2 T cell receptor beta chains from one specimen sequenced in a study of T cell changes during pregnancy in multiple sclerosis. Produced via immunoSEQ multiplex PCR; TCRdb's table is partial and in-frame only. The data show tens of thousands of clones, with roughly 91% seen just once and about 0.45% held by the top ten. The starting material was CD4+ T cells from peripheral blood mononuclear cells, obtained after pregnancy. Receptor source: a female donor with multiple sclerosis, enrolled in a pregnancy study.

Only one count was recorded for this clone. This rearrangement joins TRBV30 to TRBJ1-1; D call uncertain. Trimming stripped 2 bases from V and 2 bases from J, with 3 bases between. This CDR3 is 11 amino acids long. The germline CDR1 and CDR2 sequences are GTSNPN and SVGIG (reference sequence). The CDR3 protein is CAWSRNTEAFF. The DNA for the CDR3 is TGTGCCTGGAGTCGTAACACTGAAGCTTTCTTT. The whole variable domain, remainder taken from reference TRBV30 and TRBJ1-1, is SQTIHQWPATLVQPVGSPLSLECTVEGTSNPNLYWYRQAAGRGLQLLFYSVGIGQISSEVPQNLSASRPQDRQFILSSKKLLLSDSGFYLCAWSRNTEAFFGQGTRLTVV.

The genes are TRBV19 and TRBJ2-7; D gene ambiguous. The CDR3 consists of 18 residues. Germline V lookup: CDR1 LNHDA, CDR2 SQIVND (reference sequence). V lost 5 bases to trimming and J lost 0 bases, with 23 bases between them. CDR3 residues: CASSYSSPSQVSSYEQYF. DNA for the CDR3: TGTGCCAGTAGTTACTCCTCACCAAGCCAGGTTTCCTCCTACGAGCAGTACTTC.